Each of the 4 T cell receptor beta chains below was sequenced from the same sample in a study of T-cell reconstitution after alpha-beta-depleted transplantation in children. Unique molecular identifiers were incorporated when the TCRbeta library was constructed. TCRdb re-called the PCR reads through MiXCR, storing one row per CDR3 protein. The repertoire holds around 370,000 distinct CDR3 sequences, about a tenth seen once, with around 2.3% in the top ten. Sequencing used PBMCs from the stem cell graft donor, obtained from the stem cell graft. These TCRs come from a human donor who donated a stem cell graft to a child with acute lymphoblastic leukemia.

A word on this clonotype: This may be a read error: a much more frequent sequence differs by one nucleotide. The chain carries TRBV7-2 and TRBJ2-2, with D perhaps TRBD1 or TRBD2 (5 bases each). The CDR3 is made up of 14 amino acids. Germline assignment: CDR1 SGHTA and CDR2 FQGNSA. The CDR3 protein is CASSLAPSTGDLFF. The DNA of the CDR3 is TGTGCCAGCAGCTTAGCACCCAGCACCGGGGACCTGTTTTTT.

This clonotype showed up just a few times. CDR3 in amino acids: CASSIPGLAGHETQYF. DNA of the CDR3: TGTGCCAGCAGTATACCGGGACTAGCGGGCCATGAGACCCAGTACTTC. The chain couples TRBV28 to TRBJ2-5; 12 bases match TRBD2. The CDR3 loop spans 16 amino acids. V lost 5 bases and J lost 5; bases outside the gene matches: 9. Germline CDR1 and CDR2: MDHEN and SYDVKM.

This clonotype was counted between two and nine times. The genes are TRBV6-1 and TRBJ1-6; D remains ambiguous. Trimming stripped 3 bases from V and 13 bases from J, with 13 bases between. Germline V gives CDR1 MNHNS, CDR2 SASEGT. The CDR3 spans 13 residues. CDR3 DNA: TGTGCCAGCAGTGAGAGGCAGCAAGACCCCCTCCACTTT. It is translated as CASSERQQDPLHF.

This clonotype was observed a handful of times. This rearrangement joins TRBV27 to TRBJ2-7; D perhaps matches TRBD2 (6 bases). The length of the CDR3 is 10 residues. Germline V gene data show CDR1 as MNHEY and CDR2 as SMNVEV (reference sequence). Trimming cost V 8 bases and J 5 bases, with 7 bases left between them. The CDR3 region is CASGGNEQYF. The DNA of the CDR3 is TGTGCCAGCGGGGGGAACGAGCAGTACTTC.